This is a list of T cell receptor beta chains from one sample in a study of T cell responses to AZD1222 COVID-19 vaccine. Assay: immunoSEQ multiplex PCR; the TCRdb copy retains only in-frame clones and omits some. The sample consists of some 99,000 clones, more than 70% of them appearing once. The source material was peripheral blood, sampled on day 0 of AZD1222 vaccination. The receptors originated from an adult in good health. Each CDR3 is given with its conserved first and last residue. D genes are given only for firm matches. The size field is filled for only some rows; it gives once, few, many or a size class.

>14|TRBV4-2|.|.|TRBJ2-3
TGTGCCAGCAGCCAACCACTAGCTCCCGATACGCAGTATTTT
CASSQPLAPDTQYF
>15|TRBV5-6|.|.|TRBJ2-3
TGTGCCAGCAACAAGGACCCCCGTTTTTTAGATACGCAGTATTTT
CASNKDPRFLDTQYF
>14|TRBV28|once|.|TRBJ2-7
TGTGCCAGCAGTTTCGACGGGTACACCTACGAGCAGTACTTC
CASSFDGYTYEQYF
>15|TRBV7-9|.|TRBD1|TRBJ1-4
TGTGCCAGCAGCTTAGGACAGGGGAAAGGTGAAAAACTGTTTTTT
CASSLGQGKGEKLFF
>14|TRBV5-5|.|.|TRBJ1-2
TGTGCCAGCAGCTTCGGCCAGTACGGCTATGGCTACACCTTC
CASSFGQYGYGYTF
>13|TRBV7-6|.|.|TRBJ2-7
TGTGCCAGCAGCTTAGCCACCATCTACGAGCAGTACTTC
CASSLATIYEQYF
>16|TRBV7-8|.|TRBD1|TRBJ2-3
TGTGCCAGCAGCGACCCGGGACAGGGGGCTCCCCATACGCAGTATTTT
CASSDPGQGAPHTQYF
>15|TRBV3-1/TRBV3-2|.|.|TRBJ1-5
TGTGCCAGCAGCCAAGGGTTCCGGGGCAATCAGCCCCAGCATTTT
CASSQGFRGNQPQHF
>17|TRBV11-3|few|TRBD2|TRBJ2-1
TGTGCCAGCAGCTTATTCCCCGGGACTAGCGGGAGGAATGAGCAGTTCTTC
CASSLFPGTSGRNEQFF
>14|TRBV11-3|.|TRBD1|TRBJ1-4
TGTGCCAGCAGCTTGGGGCAGGGGGCGAAGAAACTGTTTTTT
CASSLGQGAKKLFF
>13|TRBV19|.|TRBD1|TRBJ1-2
TGTGCCAGTAGTATCAGCAGGGGGGATCGCTACACCTTC
CASSISRGDRYTF
>18|TRBV9|.|.|TRBJ2-3
TGTGCCAGCAGCGTAGTGAGCGGGCCTCTGGTCGGCACAGATACGCAGTATTTT
CASSVVSGPLVGTDTQYF
>15|TRBV13|once|.|TRBJ1-3
TGTGCCAGCAGCTCGAACAGAGGCTCTGGAAACACCATATATTTT
CASSSNRGSGNTIYF
>14|TRBV24-1|.|TRBD1|TRBJ2-7
TGTGCCACCAGTGAACCGGGACAGGGGGAAGAGCAGTACTTC
CATSEPGQGEEQYF
>15|TRBV24-1|.|.|TRBJ1-2
TGTGCCACCAGTAGTCCGATCGGCGGTGGGTATGGCTACACCTTC
CATSSPIGGGYGYTF
>15|TRBV30|.|TRBD1|TRBJ1-2
TGTGCCTGGAGTAACCGGGACAGGGGGCTGGAGGGCTACACCTTC
CAWSNRDRGLEGYTF
>21|TRBV19|.|.|TRBJ2-3
TGTGCCAGTAGTATAGGTGGCAGGCGGAATCTTGATAGCGCATCCACAGATACGCAGTATTTT
CASSIGGRRNLDSASTDTQYF
>16|TRBV3-1/TRBV3-2|.|TRBD2|TRBJ2-1
TGTGCCAGCAGCCAAGATACCGCAAGCGGGGTCCATGAGCAGTTCTTC
CASSQDTASGVHEQFF
>16|TRBV14|.|.|TRBJ2-1
TGTGCCAGCAGCCAAGAATACCATGTGGTATACAATGAGCAGTTCTTC
CASSQEYHVVYNEQFF
>15|TRBV5-1|.|TRBD2|TRBJ2-1
TGCGCCAGCAGGGGGGGACTAGCCCCTGGCGATGAGCAGTTCTTC
CASRGGLAPGDEQFF
>16|TRBV30|.|.|TRBJ1-4
TGTGCCTGGAGTACCCCGAGCGGCCGTTATAATGAAAAACTGTTTTTT
CAWSTPSGRYNEKLFF
>13|TRBV5-4|.|.|TRBJ1-1
TGTGCCAGCAGCTTGGCAGGGGCGGGTGAAGCTTTCTTT
CASSLAGAGEAFF
>13|TRBV6-5|.|.|TRBJ1-1
TGTGCCAGCAGTTACGGGTTGGGGGCTGAAGCTTTCTTT
CASSYGLGAEAFF
>12|TRBV5-5|.|.|TRBJ2-7
TGTGCCAGCAGCTTGCTGGGAGGCGAGCAGTACTTC
CASSLLGGEQYF
>14|TRBV5-1|.|.|TRBJ1-1
TGCGCCAGCAGCGGGGAGGCGCGGAACACTGAAGCTTTCTTT
CASSGEARNTEAFF
>14|TRBV10-3|.|.|TRBJ1-1
TGTGCCATCCACCCGACAGGCCGGTTCACTGAAGCTTTCTTT
CAIHPTGRFTEAFF
>15|TRBV6-6|.|TRBD2|TRBJ2-2
TGTGCCAGGTTCTGCGGGGGAAGAGACACCGGGGAGCTGTTTTTT
CARFCGGRDTGELFF
>13|TRBV29-1|.|.|TRBJ1-1
TGCAGCGTCCATGCGGGTGCACAGGGCGAAGCTTTCTTT
CSVHAGAQGEAFF
>15|TRBV28|.|TRBD1|TRBJ1-3
TGTGCCAGCAGCCTTATGACAGGGTCCGGAAACACCATATATTTT
CASSLMTGSGNTIYF
>13|TRBV6-2/TRBV6-3|once|.|TRBJ1-5
TGTGCCAGCAGTTTAATTAGCAATCAGCCCCAGCATTTT
CASSLISNQPQHF
>16|TRBV6-1|.|.|TRBJ2-1
TGTGCCAGCAGTGAGGAGTTAGGCCCTCCCTACAATGAGCAGTTCTTC
CASSEELGPPYNEQFF
>17|TRBV3-1/TRBV3-2|.|TRBD2|TRBJ2-4
TGTGCCAGCAGCCAAGCCCGGGACGGGACTAACAAAAACATTCAGTACTTC
CASSQARDGTNKNIQYF
>15|TRBV5-1|.|TRBD2|TRBJ2-3
TGCGCCAGCAGCGGCTACGGGAGGGTCCCAGATACGCAGTATTTT
CASSGYGRVPDTQYF
>16|TRBV11-2|.|.|TRBJ1-4
TGTGCCAGCAGCTTAGATGGAGGGTCGACTAATGAAAAACTGTTTTTT
CASSLDGGSTNEKLFF
>12|TRBV3-1/TRBV3-2|.|.|TRBJ1-3
TGTGCCAGCGGGTATCGTGGAAACACCATATATTTT
CASGYRGNTIYF
>18|TRBV7-9|.|.|TRBJ2-3
TGTGCCAGCAGCCTCTACCCAGTGGGAATAAAACGCACAGATACGCAGTATTTT
CASSLYPVGIKRTDTQYF
>15|TRBV21-1|.|.|TRBJ2-1
TGTGCCAGCAGCAAAGACAGGGGGCAAGGGGGTGAGCAGTTCTTC
CASSKDRGQGGEQFF
>16|TRBV11-2|.|TRBD2|TRBJ2-1
TGTGCCAGCAGCTTTAGCGGGGGGCCCTCCTACAATGAGCAGTTCTTC
CASSFSGGPSYNEQFF
>15|TRBV5-8|.|.|TRBJ1-3
TGTGCCAGCAGCTTGGGACAGCCTGATGGAAACACCATATATTTT
CASSLGQPDGNTIYF
>19|TRBV9|.|TRBD2|TRBJ2-1
TGTGCCAGCAGCCCTCGTGGGGGTAGCGGGGGCCATTCGCACAATGAGCAGTTCTTC
CASSPRGGSGGHSHNEQFF
>15|TRBV6-1|.|.|TRBJ1-3
TGTGCCAGCAGTGAAGTGAGGGGGATAGGAAACACCATATATTTT
CASSEVRGIGNTIYF
>14|TRBV7-2|.|TRBD1|TRBJ1-1
TGTGCCAGCAGGTTACAGGGGGCCCCCGAAGAAGCTTTCTTT
CASRLQGAPEEAFF
>11|TRBV7-2|.|.|TRBJ2-5
TGTGCCAGCAGCAACGAAGAGACCCAGTACTTC
CASSNEETQYF